The subject of this entry is one T cell receptor (beta chain). This record comes from a study of radiotherapy plus CTLA-4 blockade in lung cancer. The germline V gene encodes CDR1 SGHRS and CDR2 YFSETQ. The V end lost 4 bases, the J end lost 1 base, and 8 bases lay between the germline ends. There are 13 residues in the CDR3. Sequenced by immunoSEQ multiplex PCR; TCRdb stores in-frame clones only, minus some. The sample carries about 90,000 clones, about 85% recorded once. This sequence originates from a human donor with non-small cell lung cancer that progressed on radiotherapy plus ipilimumab. The chain employs TRBV5-1 and TRBJ2-5; D call uncertain. The starting material was peripheral blood, obtained from a patient treated with radiotherapy plus ipilimumab. The CDR3 loop is CASSRHAQETQYF. For the CDR3, the DNA is TGCGCCAGCAGCCGACACGCCCAAGAGACCCAGTACTTC.